This is a list of T cell receptor beta chains from one sample in a study of T cells in Graves' hyperthyroidism and ophthalmopathy. TCRdb fed the multiplex PCR reads into MiXCR, producing one record per CDR3 protein. The data contain 460,000 or so distinct CDR3 sequences, around 15% of them seen just once; the ten biggest clones take up around a sixth. Source material: blood. These receptors came from a woman younger than 35 with Graves' hyperthyroidism. CDR3s include the opening cysteine and the closing phenylalanine or tryptophan. A D gene is named only where the DNA matches it firmly. Clone size is not always given. Where it is, it says once, few, many or a class for expanded clones.

TRBV18,once,TRBJ2-5,TRBD1,TGTGCCAGCTCACCATGGGACAGCCAAGAGACCCAGTACTTC,CASSPWDSQETQYF
TRBV11-1,-,TRBJ2-1,-,TGTGCCAGCAGCACGGGCCAGGCCTACAATGAGCAGTTCTTC,CASSTGQAYNEQFF
TRBV6-1,many,TRBJ1-1,TRBD1,TGTGCCGGGAGACAGGGACTGAACACTGAAGCTTTCTTT,CAGRQGLNTEAFF
TRBV5-8,few,TRBJ2-7,TRBD2,TGTGCCAGCAGCTCCCCCTGGGTAGCGGGAGTGGGCTACGAGCAGTACTTC,CASSSPWVAGVGYEQYF
TRBV27,few,TRBJ2-6,TRBD1,TGTGCCAGCAGTGGACAGGGGTCTGGGGCCAACGTCCTGACTTTC,CASSGQGSGANVLTF
TRBV14,many,TRBJ1-1,-,TGTGCCAGCAGCCACCGGGCCAAAGCTGTCAACACTGAAGCTTTCTTT,CASSHRAKAVNTEAFF
TRBV12-3/TRBV12-4,many,TRBJ1-1,TRBD1,TGTGCCAGCAGTTATACAGGGGTTGAAGCTTTCTTT,CASSYTGVEAFF
TRBV20-1,many,TRBJ2-7,-,TGCAGTGCTAGAGATCTTGGGGGAGGCCCCTACGAGCAGTACTTC,CSARDLGGGPYEQYF
TRBV29-1,-,TRBJ2-1,TRBD2,TGCAGCGCCCGACGGGGGACTAGCCCTTACAATGAGCAGTTCTTC,CSARRGTSPYNEQFF
TRBV30,many,TRBJ1-5,TRBD1,TGTGCCTGGAACGAGGACAGGGGAAATCAGCCCCAGCATTTT,CAWNEDRGNQPQHF
TRBV9,many,TRBJ2-3,TRBD2,TGTGCCAGCAGCGGGATGGGAGGGTTTCCAGATACGCAGTATTTT,CASSGMGGFPDTQYF
TRBV18,many,TRBJ1-1,-,TGTGCCAGCTCACCACGAGAGGGCACAGGCCTGGGGGGCACTGAAGCTTTCTTT,CASSPREGTGLGGTEAFF
TRBV6-1,few,TRBJ2-3,TRBD2,TGTGCCAGCAGTGAAGGTGCCGGGGGGGATACGCAGTATTTT,CASSEGAGGDTQYF
TRBV18,few,TRBJ2-7,-,TGTGCCAGCTCACCCCTAGGGGCGTCCGGGACCTACGAGCAGTACTTC,CASSPLGASGTYEQYF
TRBV7-9,few,TRBJ2-4,-,TGTGCCAGCAGCCAAGGGACTGCGGGAGCCAAAAACATTCAGTACTTC,CASSQGTAGAKNIQYF
TRBV5-1,few,TRBJ2-1,TRBD2,TGCGCCAGCAGCAAAGAGGGACTAGCGGGAGTTAATGAGCAGTTCTTC,CASSKEGLAGVNEQFF
TRBV5-4,-,TRBJ1-4,TRBD1,TGTGCCAGCAGCGGGGACAGGGAGGGTGAAAAACTGTTTTTT,CASSGDREGEKLFF
TRBV5-4,few,TRBJ2-7,-,TGTGCCAGCAGCTCCTCCACAGGAGACTACGAGCAGTACTTC,CASSSSTGDYEQYF
TRBV6-1,many,TRBJ2-3,TRBD1,TGTGCCAGCATTTTCGGGACAGGGTCCGCAGATACGCAGTATTTT,CASIFGTGSADTQYF
TRBV30,many,TRBJ2-5,TRBD2,TGTGCCTGGACCGGGGGGGGGAGTCGGTCCCAGTACTTC,CAWTGGGSRSQYF
TRBV4-2,-,TRBJ2-5,-,TGTGCCAGCAGCCAAGATAGGCAGGTAGAAGAGACCCAGTACTTC,CASSQDRQVEETQYF
TRBV30,few,TRBJ2-3,TRBD2,TGTGCCTGGAGTGGACCGGGAGGGCCGAATACGCAGTATTTT,CAWSGPGGPNTQYF
TRBV19,many,TRBJ2-3,-,TGTGCCAGTAGGGACGTCGCAGATACGCAGTATTTT,CASRDVADTQYF
TRBV4-2,-,TRBJ1-6,-,TGTGCCAGCAGCCAAGAAGATTTGAGGGGTAATTCACCCCTCCACTTT,CASSQEDLRGNSPLHF
TRBV7-9,-,TRBJ1-3,-,TGTGCCAGCAGCTCGTGGACAGAGGATTCTGGAAACACCATATATTTT,CASSSWTEDSGNTIYF
TRBV2,many,TRBJ1-2,TRBD1,TGTGCCAGCAGTGATTCAGACAGGGGCTATGGCTACACCTTC,CASSDSDRGYGYTF
TRBV9,-,TRBJ2-1,-,TGTGCCAGCAGCGTAGATGGCAACTACAATGAGCAGTTCTTC,CASSVDGNYNEQFF
TRBV12-3/TRBV12-4,many,TRBJ1-5,-,TGTGCCAGCAGTTTATCCTTTTCAGGGCAGCCCCAGCATTTT,CASSLSFSGQPQHF
TRBV6-1,many,TRBJ1-1,-,TGTGCCAGCCCCAAGAGATACGGGATGAAACTCATGAACACTGAAGCTTTCTTT,CASPKRYGMKLMNTEAFF
TRBV11-2,-,TRBJ2-5,TRBD2,TGTGCCAGCAGCTTTGGGACTAGCGGGAGGAGTGCGGAGACCCAGTACTTC,CASSFGTSGRSAETQYF
TRBV27,many,TRBJ1-5,-,TGTGCCAGCAGTTTATCGTCCTCGAGGGTTAATCAGCCCCAGCATTTT,CASSLSSSRVNQPQHF
TRBV7-9,-,TRBJ1-1,-,TGTGCCAGCTTCCCCCCTCGGACAAGGGTGCCGGCTTTCTTT,CASFPPRTRVPAFF
TRBV9,few,TRBJ2-3,-,TGTGCCAGCAGCGTCGGGGGCACAGATACGCAGTATTTT,CASSVGGTDTQYF
TRBV7-6,many,TRBJ2-1,TRBD1,TGTGCCAGCAGCCCAAGGGACAGTTTCGGTGAGCAGTTCTTC,CASSPRDSFGEQFF
TRBV4-1,few,TRBJ1-5,TRBD1,TGCGCCAGCAGCCTACTGGACAGGGAGCATCAGCCCCAGCATTTT,CASSLLDREHQPQHF
TRBV19,-,TRBJ2-7,TRBD2,TGTGCCAGTAGTATCCTAGCGGGATCTACGAGACGGCAGTACTTC,CASSILAGSTRRQYF
TRBV3-1,many,TRBJ1-5,-,TGTGCCAGCAGCCGTTCAGGCGGCAATCAGCCCCAGCATTTT,CASSRSGGNQPQHF
TRBV7-3,once,TRBJ1-6,-,TGTGCCAGCAGCTCCGGGATGGGTTCACCCCTCCACTTT,CASSSGMGSPLHF
TRBV4-1,few,TRBJ2-2,-,TGCGCCAGCAGCCCGGGGGCCGCGAACACCGGGGAGCTGTTTTTT,CASSPGAANTGELFF
TRBV20-1,-,TRBJ2-5,-,TGCAGTGCTGGATCACTACTGGCCCAAGAGACCCAGTACTTC,CSAGSLLAQETQYF
TRBV12-3/TRBV12-4,many,TRBJ2-2,TRBD2,TGTGCCAGCAGTTTACGCGGGAGGGCTGGGTACACCGGGGAGCTGTTTTTT,CASSLRGRAGYTGELFF
TRBV2,many,TRBJ2-1,TRBD1,TGTGCCAGCATGGACAGGGGGTCCTACAATGAGCAGTTCTTC,CASMDRGSYNEQFF
TRBV10-3,few,TRBJ1-6,-,TGTGCCATCAGTGGGACAGAGCAAAGCTCCTATAATTCACCCCTCCACTTT,CAISGTEQSSYNSPLHF
TRBV29-1,-,TRBJ2-2,-,TGCAGCGTGAAAATTATAGACAGCCCTGACGCCGGGGAGCTGTTTTTT,CSVKIIDSPDAGELFF
TRBV6-2/TRBV6-3,-,TRBJ1-1,-,TGTGCCAGCAGTAGTAAGGGCGGGATGAACACTGAAGCTTTCTTT,CASSSKGGMNTEAFF
TRBV18,many,TRBJ2-1,TRBD2,TGTGCCAGCTCACCACCTTCAGCGGGCTACGGGGGGGAGCAGTTCTTC,CASSPPSAGYGGEQFF
TRBV3-1,many,TRBJ2-2,-,TGTGCCAGCAGCCAAAAAGGGTGGGGGAGCACCGGGGAGCTGTTTTTT,CASSQKGWGSTGELFF
TRBV12-3/TRBV12-4,many,TRBJ1-1,TRBD1,TGTGCCAGCAGCGAGACGACAGGGATAACCACTGAAGCTTTCTTT,CASSETTGITTEAFF
TRBV11-2,many,TRBJ2-2,-,TGTGCCAGCCAAATGAACACCGGGGAGCTGTTTTTT,CASQMNTGELFF